A single sample gave rise to the 18 T cell receptor beta chains below, sequenced in a study of CD4 T cells in relation to SARS-CoV-2 and coronaviruses. The unexposed donors gave CD4+ T cells in about 2010-2018, prior to COVID-19. Repertoires were generated with immunoSEQ multiplex PCR, while TCRdb's copy carries only in-frame clones and drops some. Altogether 60,000 to 80,000 clones are present, around 86% being singletons, with the ten largest covering over 1.5%. Sequenced material: memory CD4+ T cells from PBMCs. The source of these receptors is a human donor in good health.

V and J are TRBV7-2 and TRBJ2-2; 8 bases are a match to TRBD2. V trimming: 2 bases; J trimming: 5 bases; junction bases outside the gene matches: 10. This CDR3 spans 17 amino acids. CDR1 and CDR2 from the germline V gene are SGHTA and FQGNSA. The DNA for the CDR3 is TGTGCCAGCAGCTTAACGGTTGGGGCTAGCGGGACCGGGGAGCTGTTTTTT. This sequence encodes CASSLTVGASGTGELFF.

The sample holds a few counts of this clone. The V call is TRBV28, the J call TRBJ1-1; no reliable D call. Germline V gives CDR1 MDHEN, CDR2 SYDVKM. The germline V and J ends were trimmed by 7 bases and 4 bases, with 13 bases remaining between them. CDR3 length: 13 residues. CDR3 sequence (DNA): TGTGCCAGCAAAACCGGGCGGGTCACTGAAGCTTTCTTT. The encoded protein is CASKTGRVTEAFF.

The chain combines TRBV19 with TRBJ2-3, with D possibly matching TRBD2 (6 bases). Germline values: CDR1 LNHDA, CDR2 SQIVND (reference sequence). This CDR3 is 18 amino acids long. V was trimmed by 6 bases and J by 1 base, leaving 23 bases between them. CDR3: CASRPPVLWGVRTDTQYF. CDR3 nucleotide sequence: TGTGCCAGTAGGCCCCCCGTTTTATGGGGGGTCCGCACAGATACGCAGTATTTT. Drawing the rest from reference TRBV19 and TRBJ2-3, the complete variable domain is DGGITQSPKYLFRKEGQNVTLSCEQNLNHDAMYWYRQDPGQGLRLIYYSQIVNDFQKGDIAEGYSVSREKKESFPLTVTSAQKNPTAFYLCASRPPVLWGVRTDTQYFGPGTRLTVL.

The chain has TRBV18 and TRBJ2-7; D is unclear. With 3 bases removed from V and 5 bases from J, the gap between germline ends came to 11 bases. Germline CDR1 is KGHSH and CDR2 is LQKENI. The CDR3 length is 13 residues. The CDR3 nucleotides are TGTGCCAGCTCACCCCCAAATGAACACGAGCAGTACTTC. It is translated as CASSPPNEHEQYF.

The V call is TRBV19, the J call TRBJ1-5, with D possibly being TRBD1 (6 bases). Germline-derived CDR1 and CDR2 are LNHDA and SQIVND (reference sequence). V shed 3 bases and J shed 0 bases, with 12 bases lying between them. CDR3 length equals 16 residues. CDR3 DNA sequence: TGTGCCAGTAGTATGGCGGCAGGGGATAGCAATCAGCCCCAGCATTTT. Amino acid sequence: CASSMAAGDSNQPQHF.

The chain links TRBV20-1 to TRBJ2-3, with 9 nucleotides matching TRBD2. Germline CDR1 is DFQATT and CDR2 is SNEGSKA (reference sequence). Unmatched junction bases numbered 6, after V lost 3 bases and J lost 5 bases. This CDR3 spans 14 amino acids. CDR3 amino acids: CSASGLAGKDTQYF. CDR3 sequence (DNA): TGCAGTGCTAGTGGGCTAGCGGGAAAAGATACGCAGTATTTT.

The chain links TRBV6-1 to TRBJ1-1; no clear D. The germline V and J ends were trimmed by 1 base and 5 bases, with 8 bases remaining between them. The CDR3 totals 13 residues. Germline V gene data show CDR1 as MNHNS and CDR2 as SASEGT. CDR3 sequence: CASSEDRGTEAFF. For the CDR3, the DNA is TGTGCCAGCAGTGAAGACCGAGGGACTGAAGCTTTCTTT.

V and J are TRBV5-4 and TRBJ2-2, with no clear D. CDR1 is SGHNT and CDR2 is YYREEE in the germline V gene (reference sequence). V was pared by 5 bases and J by 3 bases, with 14 bases between. This CDR3 spans 15 amino acids. The CDR3 coding sequence is TGTGCCAGCAGTTCTGAGACTGCTCACACCGGGGAGCTGTTTTTT. Its translation is CASSSETAHTGELFF.

This clone appeared a few times. The chain couples TRBV7-2 to TRBJ1-5; D is unclear. The CDR3 length is 15 residues. CDR1 SGHTA and CDR2 FQGNSA come from the germline V gene. Trimming removed 5 bases at V and 8 bases at J, with 19 bases between. This CDR3 is CASSHEGGSGEPQHF. As DNA, the CDR3 is TGTGCCAGCAGCCATGAGGGCGGGTCTGGTGAGCCCCAGCATTTT. The complete variable domain, with remaining parts taken from reference TRBV7-2 and TRBJ1-5, reads GAGVSQSPSNKVTEKGKDVELRCDPISGHTALYWYRQSLGQGLEFLIYFQGNSAPDKSGLPSDRFSAERTGGSVSTLTIQRTQQEDSAVYLCASSHEGGSGEPQHFGDGTRLSIL.

The rearrangement uses TRBV2 and TRBJ2-7; 11 nucleotides agree with TRBD1. The ends lost 7 bases at V and 0 bases at J; junction bases unmatched: 5. The CDR3 totals 15 residues. The germline gives CDR1 SNHLY, CDR2 FYNNEI. CDR3 residues: CASNKDRGRSYEQYF. CDR3 coding DNA: TGTGCCAGCAACAAGGACAGGGGGCGCTCCTACGAGCAGTACTTC. Drawing the rest from reference TRBV2 and TRBJ2-7, the complete variable domain is EPEVTQTPSHQVTQMGQEVILRCVPISNHLYFYWYRQILGQKVEFLVSFYNNEISEKSEIFDDQFSVERPDGSNFTLKIRSTKLEDSAMYFCASNKDRGRSYEQYFGPGTRLTVT.

The V and J genes are TRBV27 and TRBJ1-5; D is perhaps TRBD1 (6 bases). V lost 5 bases to trimming and J lost 0 bases, with 20 bases between them. There are 18 residues in the CDR3. Germline assignment: CDR1 MNHEY and CDR2 SMNVEV (reference sequence). The chain's CDR3 is CASSRRVVRTDSNQPQHF. CDR3 coding DNA: TGTGCCAGCAGTAGGCGTGTCGTGAGGACAGATAGCAATCAGCCCCAGCATTTT.

This clone was seen once. The V and J genes are TRBV20-1 and TRBJ2-5; D unclear. The germline V gene has CDR1 DFQATT and CDR2 SNEGSKA (reference sequence). Trimming took 5 bases from V and 2 from J, leaving 6 bases between them. The CDR3 has 11 residues. DNA for the CDR3: TGCAGTGCTCTACTACAAGAGACCCAGTACTTC. Its protein is CSALLQETQYF.

The chain joins TRBV7-2 to TRBJ1-1; D uncertain. Trimming shortened V by 0 bases and J by 3 bases, and 8 bases separated the two germline ends. The CDR3 spans 14 residues. CDR1 is SGHTA and CDR2 is FQGNSA in the germline V gene. The chain's CDR3 is CASSLAGWDTEAFF. In DNA, the CDR3 is TGTGCCAGCAGCTTAGCGGGGTGGGACACTGAAGCTTTCTTT.

This sequence joins TRBV2 and TRBJ2-1, with D possibly being TRBD2 (6 bases). Germline V gene lookup returns CDR1 SNHLY and CDR2 FYNNEI. The CDR3 totals 12 residues. V lost 7 bases, J lost 6 bases, and 10 bases lay in between. The CDR3 protein is CASTGTFNEQFF. In DNA form, the CDR3 reads TGTGCCAGCACGGGGACTTTCAATGAGCAGTTCTTC.

The gene calls are TRBV19 and TRBJ2-7; the match to TRBD2 covers 7 bases. J gave up 6 bases and V 10 bases, and 9 bases lay outside the gene matches. Germline CDR1 and CDR2: LNHDA and SQIVND (reference sequence). The CDR3 is 12 amino acids. CDR3 DNA: TGTGCCACCGCTGGGAGGGGTTCCGAGCAGTACTTC. Residues: CATAGRGSEQYF. Together with reference TRBV19 and TRBJ2-7, the CDR3 gives the full variable domain: DGGITQSPKYLFRKEGQNVTLSCEQNLNHDAMYWYRQDPGQGLRLIYYSQIVNDFQKGDIAEGYSVSREKKESFPLTVTSAQKNPTAFYLCATAGRGSEQYFGPGTRLTVT.

The rearrangement links TRBV3-1 (or the pseudogene TRBV3-2) to TRBJ1-3; no clear D gene. V was clipped by 1 base and J by 5 bases, with 0 bases between them. CDR3 length: 11 residues. Germline V gene sequence: CDR1 LGHDT, CDR2 YNNKEL (reference sequence). CDR3: CASSQGNTIYF. The CDR3 bases are TGTGCCAGCAGCCAAGGAAACACCATATATTTT.

The CDR3 DNA reads as TGCGCCAGCAGCGGCGCTAGGCTCTCCTACGAGCAGTACTTC. Its translation is CASSGARLSYEQYF. The gene calls are TRBV10-2 and TRBJ2-7; D unclear. With 6 bases removed from V and 0 bases from J, the gap between germline ends came to 12 bases. The CDR3 consists of 14 residues. The V gene's germline CDR1 is WSHSY and CDR2 SAAADI.

The V gene is TRBV5-8, the J gene TRBJ2-3; D might be TRBD2 (6 bases). Germline V lookup: CDR1 SGHTS, CDR2 YDEGEE. Trimming shortened V by 4 bases and J by 5 bases, and 17 bases separated the two germline ends. The CDR3 is 15 residues long. The CDR3, as DNA: TGTGCCAGCAGCCCATTTACGGGAGTGGGAGATACGCAGTATTTT. Translating it yields CASSPFTGVGDTQYF.